This entry lists 25 T cell receptor beta chains sequenced from one sample in a study of cytomegalovirus exposure and HLA in healthy donors. In the PCR, 60 Vbeta and 13 Jbeta primers were used. TCRdb's copy holds only in-frame clones and misses some; the assay was immunoSEQ multiplex PCR. The sample gives approximately 86,000 clones, 76% of which show up once; around 2.9% is in the top ten. Sequencing input: PBMCs. These receptors were collected from a man aged 35-49 years in good health and CMV-seronegative.

The chain couples TRBV7-2 to TRBJ2-5; no firm D call. Trimming removed 3 bases from V and 1 base from J, with 12 bases in between. The CDR3 length is 15 residues. Germline V gene data show CDR1 as SGHTA and CDR2 as FQGNSA. The CDR3 loop is CASSFLKHTQETQYF. The CDR3, as DNA: TGTGCCAGCAGCTTTCTCAAGCATACCCAAGAGACCCAGTACTTC.

The CDR3 nucleotides read TGTGCCAGCAGCTTAGCAGGCGGTGGGACAGGGAGAGAGACCCAGTACTTC. Translating gives CASSLAGGGTGRETQYF. The chain has TRBV7-3 and TRBJ2-5, with 9 bases identical to TRBD1. Losses at the gene ends were 2 bases for V and 4 bases for J; bases not matched to a gene: 11. The CDR3 is 17 residues long. Germline lookup yields CDR1 SGHTA and CDR2 FQGTGA.

This chain connects TRBV7-9 to TRBJ2-5; D is ambiguous. This CDR3 has 11 amino acids. The V gene's germline CDR1 is SEHNR and CDR2 FQNEAQ (reference sequence). Trimming cost V 5 bases and J 1 base, with 2 bases left between them. In DNA form, the CDR3 reads TGTGCCAGCAGCCTCCAAGAGACCCAGTACTTC. It yields the protein CASSLQETQYF.

The genes are TRBV9 and TRBJ2-1; 12 bases line up with TRBD2. Per germline, CDR1 SGDLS and CDR2 YYNGEE. The CDR3 totals 15 residues. The ends lost 6 bases at V and 5 bases at J; junction bases unmatched: 6. The CDR3: CASTLGTSGHNEQFF. The CDR3 DNA reads TGTGCCAGCACCCTCGGGACTAGCGGGCACAATGAGCAGTTCTTC.

CDR3 sequence: CASRIQALAGTDTQYF. CDR3 in DNA: TGTGCCAGCAGAATCCAAGCACTAGCCGGCACAGATACGCAGTATTTT. V usage is TRBV2 and J usage is TRBJ2-3, with D possibly being TRBD2 (6 bases). In germline, CDR1 is SNHLY, CDR2 FYNNEI. CDR3 length: 16 amino acids. Trimming removed 6 bases at V and 1 base at J, with 17 bases between.

The chain carries TRBV7-6 and TRBJ2-1; 12 bases are shared with TRBD2. The CDR3 is 21 residues long. Germline loops: CDR1 SGHVS, CDR2 FNYEAQ. V lost 1 base to trimming and J lost 8 bases; unmatched junction nucleotides: 21. DNA of the CDR3: TGTGCCAGCAGCTTAGGGGGCACGGGGACTAGCGGGTTCCCACGGGGTTATGAGCAGTTCTTC. Translating it yields CASSLGGTGTSGFPRGYEQFF.

This chain uses TRBV7-8 with TRBJ1-5, with 8 bases that match TRBD1. Germline CDR1 and CDR2: SGHVS and FQNEAQ. This CDR3 spans 14 amino acids. J gave up 7 bases and V 5 bases, and 7 bases lay outside the gene matches. In DNA form, the CDR3 reads TGTGCCAGCAGCCTAGGACAGGGTGGACAGCCCCAGCATTTT. This translates into CASSLGQGGQPQHF.

The genes are TRBV10-3 and TRBJ2-7, with TRBD1 identical over 7 bases. V shed 1 base, J shed 2 bases, and the junction held 2 bases outside the gene matches. Germline-derived CDR1 and CDR2 are ENHRY and SYGVKD. This CDR3 contains 14 residues. This CDR3 reads CAISELQGPYEQYF. The CDR3 DNA reads TGTGCCATCAGTGAGTTACAGGGGCCCTACGAGCAGTACTTC.

The chain links TRBV6-1 to TRBJ1-2; 8 bases map to TRBD1. V gave up 5 bases and J gave up 5 bases; unmatched junction bases: 4. The CDR3 loop spans 13 amino acids. Per the germline V gene, CDR1 is MNHNS and CDR2 is SASEGT. This chain's CDR3 is CASSTRTGYGYTF. CDR3 nucleotides: TGTGCCAGCAGTACAAGGACAGGGTATGGCTACACCTTC.

The rearrangement joins TRBV6-5 to TRBJ2-1; 7 bases agree with TRBD2. The length of the CDR3 is 15 residues. Trimming at V came to 2 bases and at J to 9 bases, leaving 10 bases not matched to a gene. The V gene's germline CDR1 is MNHEY and CDR2 SVGAGI. CDR3 sequence: CASSYPKGGRPEQFF. The CDR3 DNA is TGTGCCAGCAGTTACCCAAAGGGAGGGCGGCCTGAGCAGTTCTTC.

V and J are TRBV28 and TRBJ2-5; tentatively, D is TRBD1 (7 bases). V was clipped by 6 bases and J by 5 bases, with 13 bases between them. The CDR3 spans 13 residues. The germline CDR1 and CDR2 sequences are MDHEN and SYDVKM. Written as DNA, the CDR3 is TGTGCCAGCAGCCCAGGGGGGAGGGAGACCCAGTACTTC. As protein: CASSPGGRETQYF.

The chain has TRBV7-2 and TRBJ2-7, with TRBD1 identical over 8 bases. The CDR3 is made up of 16 amino acids. After removal of 1 base from V and 6 bases from J, the junction contained 11 bases not matched to a gene. The germline V gene encodes CDR1 SGHTA and CDR2 FQGNSA. DNA for the CDR3: TGTGCCAGCAGCTTAGACAGGGGGAGGTCGTTGGGCGAGCAGTACTTC. This sequence encodes CASSLDRGRSLGEQYF.

The chain combines TRBV28 with TRBJ2-2; TRBD2 matches 13 bases. The CDR3 consists of 17 residues. Germline CDR1 MDHEN, CDR2 SYDVKM. The V and J ends lost 5 bases and 7 bases, in that order; junction bases with no gene match: 10. CDR3 sequence (DNA): TGTGCCAGCAGTCGGCCTGGGACTAGCGGGGTATACGGGGAGCTGTTTTTT. The encoded protein is CASSRPGTSGVYGELFF.

The chain carries TRBV4-2 and TRBJ2-1; D call uncertain. The CDR3 consists of 12 residues. Trimming pared 0 bases from V and 10 bases from J, leaving 7 bases between. In germline, CDR1 is LGHNA, CDR2 YNFKEQ. CDR3 amino acids: CASSQDVREQFF. The CDR3 nucleotides read TGTGCCAGCAGCCAAGATGTTAGAGAGCAGTTCTTC.

The chain is built from TRBV9 and TRBJ2-7; TRBD1 might be the D (5 bases). Germline V gene lookup returns CDR1 SGDLS and CDR2 YYNGEE. This CDR3 spans 16 amino acids. Trimming shortened V by 0 bases and J by 4 bases, and 17 bases separated the two germline ends. In DNA form, the CDR3 reads TGTGCCAGCAGCGTAGTTTCTTCGGCAGGGCGATACGAGCAGTACTTC. Residues: CASSVVSSAGRYEQYF. Together with reference TRBV9 and TRBJ2-7, the CDR3 gives the full variable domain: DSGVTQTPKHLITATGQRVTLRCSPRSGDLSVYWYQQSLDQGLQFLIQYYNGEERAKGNILERFSAQQFPDLHSELNLSSLELGDSALYFCASSVVSSAGRYEQYFGPGTRLTVT.

This sequence joins TRBV4-3 and TRBJ1-2, with 12 bases aligning to TRBD1. Trimming cost V 2 bases and J 8 bases; bases outside gene matches: 9. The CDR3 has 16 residues. Germline CDR1 is LGHNA and CDR2 is YSLEER. The DNA of the CDR3 is TGCGCCAGCAGCCAAAGATCGGGACAGGGGGCACGGGGCTACACCTTC. It yields the protein CASSQRSGQGARGYTF.

This chain uses TRBV27 with TRBJ2-5; 11 bases align to TRBD2. The J call is uncertain, as TRBJ2-7 better fits the DNA end. This CDR3 region has 17 residues. Germline assignment: CDR1 MNHEY and CDR2 SMNVEV (reference sequence). The CDR3: CASSLLAGGTTSYEQYF. CDR3 DNA: TGTGCCAGCAGTTTACTAGCGGGGGGTACTACATCCTACGAGCAGTACTTC.

This clone was observed a handful of times. The rearrangement joins TRBV6-5 to TRBJ1-2; D not resolved. The V and J ends lost 0 bases and 5 bases respectively, with 10 bases between them. The CDR3 is made up of 14 amino acids. Germline V gene data show CDR1 as MNHEY and CDR2 as SVGAGI. CDR3: CASSYSKGGYGYTF. The CDR3 DNA is TGTGCCAGCAGTTACTCTAAGGGAGGTTATGGCTACACCTTC.

The J gene is TRBJ1-1, the V gene TRBV5-1; D is ambiguous. Germline lookup yields CDR1 SGHRS and CDR2 YFSETQ. The CDR3 spans 13 residues. Deletions cut 4 bases from V and 2 bases from J, with 9 bases between. For the CDR3, the DNA is TGCGCCAGCAGCCGCGGACTCAACACTGAAGCTTTCTTT. Its translation: CASSRGLNTEAFF.

The rearrangement links TRBV28 to TRBJ1-5; the match to TRBD1 covers 7 bases. CDR1 is MDHEN, CDR2 SYDVKM, per germline. The CDR3 contains 13 residues. Germline trimming cut 3 bases from V and 9 bases from J; bases unmatched to any gene: 5. The CDR3 region is CASSLGQLWPQHF. CDR3 sequence (DNA): TGTGCCAGCAGTTTGGGACAGCTTTGGCCCCAGCATTTT.

The chain employs TRBV7-5 and TRBJ2-7; the table's D call TRBD2 went unverified against the DNA. TRBV7-5 is recorded as a pseudogene. CDR3 length: 17 residues. The CDR3 DNA sequence: TGTGTCAGAAGCTTGCAGAAAGAGGAGACGGAGCAGTACGAGCAGTACTTC. As protein: CVRSLQKEETEQYEQYF.

DNA of the CDR3: TGTGCCAGCGGTACAGGGAAATCTTGGGGCACCTTC. Translation: CASGTGKSWGTF. The chain couples TRBV27 to TRBJ1-2; TRBD1 is a possible D gene (6 bases). This CDR3 is built from 12 residues. The germline V and J ends were trimmed by 8 bases and 13 bases, with 20 bases remaining between them. Germline CDR1 MNHEY, CDR2 SMNVEV (reference sequence).

The rearrangement links TRBV30 to TRBJ1-6; D unclear. Between the trimmed V and J ends, which lost 3 bases and 0 bases, there was a span of 12 bases. The CDR3 is made up of 16 amino acids. The germline CDR1 and CDR2 sequences are GTSNPN and SVGIG (reference sequence). CDR3 protein: CAWSVYSRSYNSPLHF. In DNA form, the CDR3 reads TGTGCCTGGAGCGTATACAGCCGCTCCTATAATTCACCCCTCCACTTT.

The J gene is TRBJ1-3, the V gene TRBV6-5; perhaps TRBD1 as D (5 bases). The V gene's germline CDR1 is MNHEY and CDR2 SVGAGI. The CDR3 is made up of 14 amino acids. The V end was cut by 0 bases, the J end by 10 bases, with 13 bases between. The CDR3 sequence: CASSYSADRQTIYF. CDR3 nucleotides: TGTGCCAGCAGTTACTCGGCAGATCGACAGACCATATATTTT.

This clone has only a few counts. The rearrangement links TRBV5-1 to TRBJ2-1, with a weak D call TRBD1 (6 bases). The CDR3 covers 14 residues. Germline CDR1 reads SGHRS; CDR2 reads YFSETQ. Trimming shortened V by 3 bases and J by 8 bases, and 15 bases separated the two germline ends. The CDR3 sequence is CASSWQGSGDEQFF. In nucleotides, the CDR3 is TGCGCCAGCAGCTGGCAGGGGAGCGGCGATGAGCAGTTCTTC.